This TCR beta chain was sequenced for a study of regulatory T cells in long-lasting Graves disease. As for the study in general: To qualify as persistent, Graves' disease required over 5 years of antithyroid drugs with positive TSH receptor antibodies. General study findings and limits: Persistent disease showed a preference for TRBV28, TRBJ1-2 and TRBJ2-5. Relative to new patients (roughly 950), persistent patients exhibited greater sharing of public clonotypes (approximately 2,500).

Germline values: CDR1 MNHNS, CDR2 SASEGT. The CDR3 spans 16 residues. Trimming stripped 5 bases from V and 4 bases from J, with 21 bases between. iRepertoire HTBI primers and Arm-PCR of CDR3 regions built TCR beta libraries. One entry per CDR3 protein, called by TCRdb with MiXCR from the multiplex PCR reads. The sample includes some 370,000 distinct CDR3 sequences, more than 20% of them seen just once. This clonotype was seen repeatedly, ten times or more. Its specificity is unknown. Noted time point: persistent/refractory GD, antithyroid drugs over 5 years with positive TRAb. Extracted RNA from PBMCs served as the source of the TCR library. Patients hailed from an endocrinology department in Xi'an, China.

The sample consisted of peripheral blood mononuclear cells (PBMCs), taken when the disease was refractory, from a patient treated with antithyroid drugs. The receptor's source is a woman aged 35 to 49 with Graves disease. V usage is TRBV6-1 and J usage is TRBJ2-7, with D maybe TRBD1 (7 bases). CDR3 residues: CASSPTGRRGLYEQYF. The CDR3 coding sequence is TGTGCCAGCAGTCCCACCGGTCGGAGGGGGCTTTACGAGCAGTACTTC.